The 2 T cell receptor beta chains reported below all come from one sample, sequenced in a study of blood T cell repertoires in COVID-19. TCRdb keeps only in-frame clones here, not all; method: immunoSEQ multiplex PCR. In the table there are some 140,000 clones, approximately 83% of which are singletons. The sample comprised peripheral blood. Receptor source: a woman aged 60-70 years with acute or convalescent COVID-19.

This chain connects TRBV27 to TRBJ2-3; perhaps TRBD2 as D (6 bases). Trimming stripped 1 base from V and 2 bases from J, with 10 bases between. The CDR3 is made up of 15 amino acids. The germline CDR1 and CDR2 sequences are MNHEY and SMNVEV (reference sequence). CDR3 sequence reads: CASSLFRGSTDTQYF. As DNA, the CDR3 is TGTGCCAGCAGTTTATTCCGGGGGTCCACAGATACGCAGTATTTT.

The V and J genes are TRBV6-5 and TRBJ2-7; 11 positions match TRBD1. This CDR3 is built from 14 residues. Losses at the gene ends were 6 bases for V and 7 bases for J; bases not matched to a gene: 8. CDR1 MNHEY and CDR2 SVGAGI come from the germline V gene. This chain's CDR3 is CASRHGQGAQEQYV. DNA for the CDR3: TGTGCCAGCAGACACGGACAGGGGGCGCAGGAGCAGTACGTC.